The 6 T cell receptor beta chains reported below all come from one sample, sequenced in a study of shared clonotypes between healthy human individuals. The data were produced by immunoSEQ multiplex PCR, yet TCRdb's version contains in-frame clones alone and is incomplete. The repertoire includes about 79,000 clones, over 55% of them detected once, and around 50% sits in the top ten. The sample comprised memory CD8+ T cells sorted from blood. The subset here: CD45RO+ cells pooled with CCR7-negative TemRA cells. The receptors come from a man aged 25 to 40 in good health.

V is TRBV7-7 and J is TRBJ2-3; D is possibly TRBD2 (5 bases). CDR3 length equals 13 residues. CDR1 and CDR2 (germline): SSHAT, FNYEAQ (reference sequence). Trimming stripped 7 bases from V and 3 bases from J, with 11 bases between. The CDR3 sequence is CASTTLATDTQYF. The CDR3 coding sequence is TGTGCCAGCACCACCCTAGCAACAGATACGCAGTATTTT.

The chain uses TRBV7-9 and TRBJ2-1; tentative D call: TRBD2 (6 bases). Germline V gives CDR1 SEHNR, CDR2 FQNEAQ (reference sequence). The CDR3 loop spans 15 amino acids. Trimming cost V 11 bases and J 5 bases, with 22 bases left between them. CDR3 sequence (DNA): TGTGCCGGAAGTCTTAGCGCGGGACGGCACAATGAGCAGTTCTTC. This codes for CAGSLSAGRHNEQFF.

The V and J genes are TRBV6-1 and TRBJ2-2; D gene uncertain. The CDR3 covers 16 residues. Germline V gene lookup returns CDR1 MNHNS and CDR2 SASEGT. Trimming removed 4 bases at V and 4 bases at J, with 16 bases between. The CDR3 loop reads CASSGVWLVGTGELFF. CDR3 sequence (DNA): TGTGCCAGCAGTGGCGTCTGGTTGGTGGGCACCGGGGAGCTGTTTTTT.

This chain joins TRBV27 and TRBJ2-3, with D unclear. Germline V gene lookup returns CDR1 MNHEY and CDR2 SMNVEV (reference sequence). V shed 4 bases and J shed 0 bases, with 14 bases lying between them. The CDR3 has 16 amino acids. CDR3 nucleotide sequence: TGTGCCAGCAGTTCGAAAAGACTGGCTAGCACAGATACGCAGTATTTT. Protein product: CASSSKRLASTDTQYF.

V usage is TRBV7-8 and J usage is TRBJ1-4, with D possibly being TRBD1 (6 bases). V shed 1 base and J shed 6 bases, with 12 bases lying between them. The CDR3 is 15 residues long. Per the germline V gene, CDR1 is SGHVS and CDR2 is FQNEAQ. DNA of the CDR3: TGTGCCAGCAGCTTAGATCCCAGGGGAGATGAAAAACTGTTTTTT. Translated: CASSLDPRGDEKLFF.

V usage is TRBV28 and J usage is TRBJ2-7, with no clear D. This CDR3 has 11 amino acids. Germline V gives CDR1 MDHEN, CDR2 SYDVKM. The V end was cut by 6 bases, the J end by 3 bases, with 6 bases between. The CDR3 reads CASSAVYEQYF. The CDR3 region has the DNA TGTGCCAGCAGCGCGGTCTACGAGCAGTACTTC.